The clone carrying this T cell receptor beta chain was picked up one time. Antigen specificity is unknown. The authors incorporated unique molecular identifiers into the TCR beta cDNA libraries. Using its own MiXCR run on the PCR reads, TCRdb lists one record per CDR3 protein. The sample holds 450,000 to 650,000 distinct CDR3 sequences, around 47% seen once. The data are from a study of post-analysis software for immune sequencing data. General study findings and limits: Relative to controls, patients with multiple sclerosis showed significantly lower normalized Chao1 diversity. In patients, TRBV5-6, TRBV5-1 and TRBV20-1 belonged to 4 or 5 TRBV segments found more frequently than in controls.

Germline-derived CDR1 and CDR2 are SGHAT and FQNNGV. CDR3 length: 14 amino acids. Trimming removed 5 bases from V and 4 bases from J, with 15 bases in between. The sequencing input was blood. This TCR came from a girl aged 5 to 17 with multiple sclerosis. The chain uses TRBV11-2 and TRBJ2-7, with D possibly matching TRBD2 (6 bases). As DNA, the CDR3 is TGTGCCAGCAGCGACAGTTGGGGGACTTACGAGCAGTACTTC. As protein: CASSDSWGTYEQYF.